These 32 T cell receptor beta chains were all obtained from the same sample, sequenced in a study of blood T cell repertoires in COVID-19 (dated by TCRdb to the early 2020s). Libraries were made using the immunoSEQ multiplex PCR assay. Imported from immuneACCESS, the table was reduced by TCRdb to in-frame sequences with V and J called. These copies leave out some clones; in studies compared against another copy, an unresolved V gene accounts for under half, and the cause of the remainder is not known. Within this sample are 350,000 to 400,000 clones, with 75% to 90% of them counted one time only. Around 1% of the sample lies in the top ten. Sequences were obtained from PBMCs or T cells enriched from blood (not recorded which). These receptors were taken from a man aged 18 to 30 who had recovered from COVID-19.

The genes are TRBV7-9 and TRBJ2-1, with D possibly TRBD2 on 5 matching bases. This CDR3 is 16 amino acids long. V was trimmed by 0 bases and J by 6 bases, leaving 15 bases between them. Germline V CDR1 and CDR2: SEHNR, FQNEAQ (reference sequence). The CDR3 is CASSLASWEYRNEQFF. The CDR3 DNA follows: TGTGCCAGCAGCTTAGCGTCGTGGGAGTACCGCAATGAGCAGTTCTTC.

This clone was found once. The chain has TRBV6-5 and TRBJ1-5, with unresolved D. This CDR3 spans 15 amino acids. Germline lookup yields CDR1 MNHEY and CDR2 SVGAGI. Trimming took off 0 bases at V and 4 bases at J, with 10 bases between the two ends. Here the CDR3 DNA reads TGTGCCAGCAGTTACTCGATTGTGAGTAATCAGCCCCAGCATTTT. Its translation is CASSYSIVSNQPQHF.

The chain has TRBV29-1 and TRBJ2-1, with 10 bases matching TRBD1. The CDR3 covers 19 residues. The V segment lost 5 bases and the J segment 5 bases; nucleotides outside the gene matches: 21. Looked up from germline, CDR1 is SQVTM and CDR2 is ANQGSEA. CDR3 nucleotides: TGCAGCGTTACCGAATATCAAGAACCGGACAGGGGGAAAGACAATGAGCAGTTCTTC. Translation gives CSVTEYQEPDRGKDNEQFF.

The rearrangement uses TRBV9 and TRBJ2-5; TRBD2 matches 7 bases. Germline V CDR1 and CDR2: SGDLS, YYNGEE. CDR3 size: 15 residues. Losses at the gene ends were 0 bases for V and 5 bases for J; bases not matched to a gene: 7. CDR3 nucleotide sequence: TGTGCCAGCAGCGTAGGTCCGGGGGAGGGGGAGACCCAGTACTTC. This gives the protein CASSVGPGEGETQYF.

V usage is TRBV12-3 or TRBV12-4 and J usage is TRBJ2-7, with 7 bases matching TRBD2. This CDR3 has 13 amino acids. The trim removed 6 bases at V and 3 bases at J, leaving 5 bases unmatched. Here the CDR3 DNA reads TGTGCCAGCAGCCGCGGGAGTAACTACGAGCAGTACTTC. It is translated as CASSRGSNYEQYF.

This clone is a singleton in its sample. This chain uses TRBV10-1 with TRBJ2-2; the D gene is possibly TRBD2 (6 bases). The CDR3 loop spans 16 amino acids. Germline V lookup: CDR1 WNHNN, CDR2 SYGVQD (reference sequence). V gave up 5 bases and J gave up 2 bases, with 15 bases separating them. This chain's CDR3 is CASSWRRAGNTGELFF. The CDR3 nucleotides read TGCGCCAGCAGTTGGCGCAGGGCGGGAAACACCGGGGAGCTGTTTTTT.

The chain recombines TRBV18 with TRBJ1-5; D is perhaps TRBD1 (5 bases). V gave up 6 bases and J gave up 2 bases, with 14 bases separating them. Germline values: CDR1 KGHSH, CDR2 LQKENI. This CDR3 is 15 amino acids long. The DNA of the CDR3 is TGTGCCAGCTCCGGCTCAACAGGCGGCAATCAGCCCCAGCATTTT. Its translation is CASSGSTGGNQPQHF.

Of note for this clone: At one end the junction does not follow the germline gene, possibly because of a read error. The CDR3 sequence: CASSIALGADRSF. The CDR3 DNA follows: TGTGCCAGTAGTATAGCCTTGGGGGCGGACAGGTCTTTT. V is TRBV19 and J is TRBJ2-3, with 7 bases lining up with TRBD1. From germline, CDR1 is LNHDA and CDR2 SQIVND (reference sequence). CDR3 length: 13 amino acids.

The V gene is TRBV5-6, the J gene TRBJ1-2, with 9 bases matching TRBD1. The CDR3 covers 15 residues. V lost 2 bases and J lost 2; bases outside the gene matches: 4. CDR1 and CDR2 from the germline V gene are SGHDT and YYEEEE. CDR3 DNA sequence: TGTGCCAGCAGCTTCTGGACAGGGGCGAACTATGGCTACACCTTC. Translated, it gives CASSFWTGANYGYTF.

The genes are TRBV18 and TRBJ2-3; tentative D call: TRBD1 (5 bases). The V end lost 3 bases, the J end lost 2 bases, and 12 bases lay between the germline ends. There are 15 residues in the CDR3. Germline V lookup: CDR1 KGHSH, CDR2 LQKENI. CDR3 sequence: CASSPTDVHTDTQYF. The CDR3 nucleotides are TGTGCCAGCTCACCGACAGACGTCCACACAGATACGCAGTATTTT.

The chain joins TRBV10-3 to TRBJ2-1, with 8 bases matching TRBD1. The junction had 5 bases not matched to a gene; V was cut back by 4 bases and J by 6 bases. The CDR3 runs to 14 residues. The germline V gene encodes CDR1 ENHRY and CDR2 SYGVKD. In DNA, the CDR3 is TGTGCCATCAGTGCGACAGGGGACCTCAATGAGCAGTTCTTC. Translating gives CAISATGDLNEQFF.

The rearrangement uses TRBV28 and TRBJ2-7; maybe TRBD2 (5 bases). Per germline, CDR1 MDHEN and CDR2 SYDVKM. Trimming pared 5 bases from V and 3 bases from J, leaving 11 bases between. CDR3 length: 13 amino acids. In DNA form, the CDR3 reads TGTGCCAGCAGTGGAGGACCATTCTACGAGCAGTACTTC. Its protein is CASSGGPFYEQYF.

The J gene is TRBJ2-2, the V gene TRBV7-9; 7 nucleotides match TRBD2. The ends lost 5 bases at V and 3 bases at J; junction bases unmatched: 15. The germline V gene encodes CDR1 SEHNR and CDR2 FQNEAQ (reference sequence). This CDR3 has 18 amino acids. As DNA, the CDR3 is TGTGCCAGCAGCAGACCCGGGGCGGGGGTAGTGTACACCGGGGAGCTGTTTTTT. Its protein product is CASSRPGAGVVYTGELFF.

This rearrangement joins TRBV6-1 to TRBJ2-1, with 10 bases identical to TRBD2. CDR1 is MNHNS, CDR2 SASEGT, per germline. V shed 3 bases, J shed 7 bases, and the junction held 3 bases outside the gene matches. CDR3 length: 14 amino acids. The DNA of the CDR3 is TGTGCCAGCAGTGATACTAGCGGGGTAAATGAGCAGTTCTTC. This translates into CASSDTSGVNEQFF.

This clone showed up just a few times. This chain uses TRBV27 with TRBJ2-3; 8 nucleotides line up with TRBD1. The junction had 4 bases not matched to a gene; V was cut back by 7 bases and J by 4 bases. CDR3 size: 13 residues. Germline V gene sequence: CDR1 MNHEY, CDR2 SMNVEV (reference sequence). This chain's CDR3 is CASKRTGSDTQYF. In DNA form, the CDR3 reads TGTGCCAGCAAACGGACAGGGTCAGATACGCAGTATTTT.

In this sample, this clone turned up once. The J gene is TRBJ1-2, the V gene TRBV5-4; D call uncertain. CDR1 and CDR2 (germline): SGHNT, YYREEE (reference sequence). Trimming cost V 1 base and J 2 bases, with 15 bases left between them. The CDR3 spans 16 residues. CDR3 bases: TGTGCCAGCAGCTTGCTACTGAGGTTAGAAAACTATGGCTACACCTTC. Translated, it gives CASSLLLRLENYGYTF.

The chain carries TRBV7-9 and TRBJ2-1, with 7 bases fitting TRBD2. Trimming removed 0 bases from V and 0 bases from J; junction bases left unmatched: 5. The CDR3 covers 17 residues. The germline V gene encodes CDR1 SEHNR and CDR2 FQNEAQ (reference sequence). The CDR3 DNA sequence: TGTGCCAGCAGCTTAGCGAGGTCGGGGGGCTCCTACAATGAGCAGTTCTTC. It codes for CASSLARSGGSYNEQFF. Supplemented by reference TRBV7-9 and TRBJ2-1, the full variable domain reads DTGVSQNPRHKITKRGQNVTFRCDPISEHNRLYWYRQTLGQGPEFLTYFQNEAQLEKSRLLSDRFSAERPKGSFSTLEIQRTEQGDSAMYLCASSLARSGGSYNEQFFGPGTRLTVL.

V gene TRBV5-8 combines with J gene TRBJ1-2, with TRBD1 matching 8 bases. This CDR3 spans 17 amino acids. V gave up 0 bases and J gave up 0 bases; unmatched junction bases: 7. Germline values: CDR1 SGHTS, CDR2 YDEGEE. Here the CDR3 DNA reads TGTGCCAGCAGCTTGGGGTCAGGACAGGGACCTAACTATGGCTACACCTTC. Amino acid sequence: CASSLGSGQGPNYGYTF.

Turning to this clone: The junction departs from germline at one end; a sequencing error may be responsible. The chain uses TRBV6-5 and TRBJ2-7; 10 bases align to TRBD2. This CDR3 contains 16 residues. Germline CDR1 MNHEY, CDR2 SVGAGI. The CDR3 region is CASSYSRVIWGTSDFF. As DNA, the CDR3 is TGTGCCAGCAGTTACTCGAGGGTAATTTGGGGGACTAGCGACTTCTTC.

The chain couples TRBV19 to TRBJ1-5, with a possible D match to TRBD1 (6 bases). The CDR3 loop spans 14 amino acids. Trimming removed 3 bases at V and 3 bases at J, with 9 bases between. The V gene's germline CDR1 is LNHDA and CDR2 SQIVND (reference sequence). As DNA, the CDR3 is TGTGCCAGTAGTATGGGACATTTCAATCAGCCCCAGCATTTT. It codes for CASSMGHFNQPQHF.

The V gene is TRBV7-2, the J gene TRBJ2-1, with 14 bases lining up with TRBD2. CDR1 is SGHTA and CDR2 is FQGNSA in the germline V gene. This CDR3 is built from 18 residues. J gave up 0 bases and V 5 bases, and 6 bases lay outside the gene matches. The chain's CDR3 is CASSTPGLAGASYNEQFF. CDR3 nucleotides: TGTGCCAGCAGCACACCGGGACTAGCGGGGGCCTCCTACAATGAGCAGTTCTTC.

A few counts support this clone. The rearrangement joins TRBV27 to TRBJ2-7, with 8 bases identical to TRBD1. The trim removed 5 bases at V and 7 bases at J, leaving 13 bases unmatched. Germline V lookup: CDR1 MNHEY, CDR2 SMNVEV (reference sequence). This CDR3 spans 15 amino acids. The CDR3 DNA follows: TGTGCCAGCAGTCCCAGGACAGGGATGCAGGGAGAGCAGTACTTC. Residues: CASSPRTGMQGEQYF.

This clone was seen a few times. The V gene is TRBV7-3, the J gene TRBJ1-2; 7 nucleotides agree with TRBD1. Germline V gene lookup returns CDR1 SGHTA and CDR2 FQGTGA. The CDR3 is 16 amino acids. Unmatched junction bases numbered 11, after V lost 1 base and J lost 6 bases. The CDR3 bases are TGTGCCAGCAGCTTAAGGGTGCAGGGGGGCGCGGATGGCTACACCTTC. Protein sequence: CASSLRVQGGADGYTF.

The chain is built from TRBV5-1 and TRBJ2-1; 12 bases fit TRBD2. Germline V gives CDR1 SGHRS, CDR2 YFSETQ. With V trimmed by 9 bases and J by 1 base, 5 bases remained unmatched. This CDR3 is 15 amino acids long. This CDR3 reads CATGLAGPSYNEQFF. Here the CDR3 DNA reads TGCGCCACTGGACTAGCGGGACCATCCTACAATGAGCAGTTCTTC.

The rearrangement links TRBV24-1 to TRBJ2-7; tentatively, D is TRBD1 (5 bases). This CDR3 region has 11 residues. V lost 2 bases to trimming and J lost 8 bases, with 6 bases between them. Looked up from germline, CDR1 is KGHDR and CDR2 is SFDVKD. Here the CDR3 reads CATSDWTQQYF. The CDR3 region has the DNA TGTGCCACCAGTGATTGGACACAGCAGTACTTC.

This clone was seen once. The genes are TRBV6-4 and TRBJ2-1; 9 bases are shared with TRBD2. The germline V gene has CDR1 MRHNA and CDR2 SNTAGT. The CDR3 covers 15 residues. After removal of 6 bases from V and 7 bases from J, the junction contained 10 bases not matched to a gene. This CDR3 reads CASSEGASGANEQFF. The CDR3, as DNA: TGTGCCAGCAGCGAGGGGGCTAGCGGGGCGAATGAGCAGTTCTTC.

With regard to this clone: Different DNA sequences within this sample yield the same CDR3. V usage is TRBV5-1 and J usage is TRBJ2-1; 15 nucleotides match TRBD2. Germline lookup yields CDR1 SGHRS and CDR2 YFSETQ. There are 16 residues in the CDR3. V gave up 4 bases and J gave up 4 bases; unmatched junction bases: 3. CDR3 sequence: CASSLGLAGGYNEQFF. CDR3 DNA: TGCGCCAGCAGCCTTGGACTAGCGGGGGGGTACAATGAGCAGTTCTTC.

This sequence joins TRBV18 and TRBJ2-2; 9 nucleotides agree with TRBD2. The CDR3 runs 18 residues. V dropped 3 bases and J dropped 4; count of bases not matched to a gene: 12. Germline V CDR1 and CDR2: KGHSH, LQKENI. As DNA, the CDR3 is TGTGCCAGCTCACCCCGGGGTAGCGGGAGAGGAATCACCGGGGAGCTGTTTTTT. It codes for CASSPRGSGRGITGELFF.

V and J are TRBV3-1 (or the pseudogene TRBV3-2) and TRBJ1-2; D unresolved. The CDR3 extends over 17 amino acids. CDR1 is LGHDT and CDR2 is YNNKEL in the germline V gene (reference sequence). Trimming took 2 bases from V and 2 from J, leaving 18 bases between them. The CDR3 region has the DNA TGTGCCAGCAGCCAACACAGATCAAGATTACCGAACTATGGCTACACCTTC. It yields the protein CASSQHRSRLPNYGYTF.

The chain uses TRBV5-5 and TRBJ2-7; a possible D gene is TRBD1 (6 bases). From germline, CDR1 is SGHKS and CDR2 YYEKEE (reference sequence). The CDR3 sequence is 14 residues long. V was shortened by 2 bases and J by 2 bases, with 11 bases between the two germline ends. The CDR3: CASSFRDKTYEQYF. The CDR3 coding sequence is TGTGCCAGCAGCTTCCGGGACAAGACCTACGAGCAGTACTTC.

This chain connects TRBV2 to TRBJ2-5; 8 positions agree with TRBD1. Germline CDR1 reads SNHLY; CDR2 reads FYNNEI. Trimming removed 8 bases from V and 1 base from J; junction bases left unmatched: 12. This CDR3 contains 16 residues. DNA for the CDR3: TGTGCCAGCCCCGACAGTAACAGGGGGTCCCAAGAGACCCAGTACTTC. It yields the protein CASPDSNRGSQETQYF. Full variable domain (rest looked up from reference TRBV2 and TRBJ2-5): EPEVTQTPSHQVTQMGQEVILRCVPISNHLYFYWYRQILGQKVEFLVSFYNNEISEKSEIFDDQFSVERPDGSNFTLKIRSTKLEDSAMYFCASPDSNRGSQETQYFGPGTRLLVL.

This chain joins TRBV4-2 and TRBJ2-3; possible D gene TRBD1, 5 bases. Trimming shortened V by 4 bases and J by 4 bases, and 12 bases separated the two germline ends. Germline V gives CDR1 LGHNA, CDR2 YNFKEQ. The CDR3 spans 14 residues. The CDR3 nucleotides read TGTGCCAGCAGCCGGGGCGGAATGGCAGATACGCAGTATTTT. This sequence encodes CASSRGGMADTQYF.